This T cell receptor (beta chain) emerged from a study of cytomegalovirus exposure and HLA in healthy donors. This PCR relied on a set of 60 Vbeta primers and 13 Jbeta primers. Method: immunoSEQ multiplex PCR; TCRdb's copy keeps in-frame clones and lacks some. The repertoire holds roughly 150,000 clones, with around 9.7% as singletons. In its sample, this clone was seen a few times. The antigen is not known. The CDR3 length is 16 residues. V lost 6 bases and J 1 base, leaving 15 bases between the germline ends. Germline lookup yields CDR1 MNHEY and CDR2 SMNVEV (reference sequence). The study's findings and limits: Serostatus for CMV was the only available immune exposure information. Prediction of most subjects' HLA-A and HLA-B alleles by TCR beta sequences was reportedly accurate. Per a later analysis, HLA-associated TCR beta chains showed more clonal expansion than other, equally common TCR beta chains.

The sample consisted of PBMCs. This sequence joins TRBV27 and TRBJ2-2, with a possible D match to TRBD2 (5 bases). The TCR was taken from a man aged 50 or older in good health and CMV-seronegative. The CDR3 reads CASRTSRVGNTGELFF. The DNA for the CDR3 is TGTGCCAGCAGGACCTCGAGGGTAGGGAACACCGGGGAGCTGTTTTTT.